Listed below are T cell receptor beta chains from one sample, sequenced in a study of control samples from healthy donors and cancer patients. The repertoire was sequenced with immunoSEQ multiplex PCR; TCRdb's copy has only in-frame clones and lacks some. The profile shows about 84,000 clones, approximately 80% of them singletons. The sample comprised PBMCs. All receptors derive from a man in his sixties with head and neck cancer. The CDR3 runs from the conserved cysteine through the conserved F or W. A D gene is named only where the DNA matches it firmly.

len | d_gene | v_gene | CDR3aa
15 | NA | TRBV2 | CASSERGGGTNVLTF
14 | NA | TRBV19 | CASSIAVAAIEAFF
14 | NA | TRBV2 | CASSSPGTYQPQHF
15 | NA | TRBV5-5 | CASSSTVRSGNTIYF
15 | NA | TRBV10-2 | CASSAVGGDKNIQYF
16 | TRBD1 | TRBV19 | CASTGTGGLGAGELFF
18 | NA | TRBV6-1 | CASSERLSRTAGTDTQYF
16 | NA | TRBV5-8 | CASSFEPGRLNTEAFF
13 | NA | TRBV27 | CASSRASYNEQFF
12 | TRBD1 | TRBV18 | CASSLGQGTYTF
11 | NA | TRBV30 | CAWSINSPLHF
15 | NA | TRBV7-8 | CASSLGRLSNYGYTF
13 | NA | TRBV7-2 | CASSDRDGYEQYF
19 | TRBD2 | TRBV3-1/TRBV3-2 | CASSQNPLAGGSSFYEQYF
16 | NA | TRBV5-6 | CASSLWQTYSNQPQHF
15 | NA | TRBV10-1 | CASSETGAAADTQYF
15 | NA | TRBV13 | CASSLQKGRDSPLHF
14 | NA | TRBV27 | CASSLVSRSGEQFF
15 | NA | TRBV27 | CASSPHVATNEKLFF
17 | NA | TRBV5-1 | CASSWGVGRTNTGELFF
13 | NA | TRBV28 | CASSLYQRHEQFF
16 | TRBD2 | TRBV9 | CAPRVGGGGHTGELFF
13 | NA | TRBV2 | CASKGGAPETQYF
16 | NA | TRBV7-9 | CASGRHGSSNTGELFF
14 | NA | TRBV18 | CASSLPSFSYEQYF
13 | NA | TRBV5-6 | CASSRVSAGELFF
15 | TRBD2 | TRBV5-1 | CASRSLTSGIETQYF